Presented here are 20 T cell receptor beta chains from one specimen sequenced in a study of cytomegalovirus exposure and HLA in healthy donors. The method was immunoSEQ multiplex PCR; TCRdb's version includes in-frame clones alone and lacks a portion of them. The sample holds around 120,000 clones, 70% to 90% seen once. The sequencing input was PBMCs. Source of these receptors: a man aged 18 to 29 in good health and CMV-seropositive.

The chain couples TRBV2 to TRBJ1-5; 7 nucleotides align to TRBD1. Germline CDR1 is SNHLY and CDR2 is FYNNEI. There are 12 residues in the CDR3. V gave up 7 bases and J gave up 7 bases; unmatched junction bases: 4. CDR3 residues: CASNRGDQPQHF. CDR3 coding DNA: TGTGCCAGCAACAGGGGAGACCAGCCCCAGCATTTT.

The chain couples TRBV18 to TRBJ2-3; D uncertain. Germline V gives CDR1 KGHSH, CDR2 LQKENI. There are 13 residues in the CDR3. The V gene lost 9 bases and the J gene lost 7 bases, with 17 bases spanning the gap. In DNA form, the CDR3 reads TGTGCCAGTCTCCCGACACCCTCAAATACGCAGTATTTT. As protein: CASLPTPSNTQYF.

This clone has a single count. CDR3 DNA sequence: TGTGCCAGCAGCTTCGGGGGAAACAATGAGCAGTTCTTC. Translating gives CASSFGGNNEQFF. V is TRBV7-2 and J is TRBJ2-1; perhaps TRBD2 as D (6 bases). Germline V CDR1 and CDR2: SGHTA, FQGNSA. This CDR3 has 13 residues. Trimming cost V 3 bases and J 5 bases, with 8 bases left between them.

This rearrangement joins TRBV7-9 to TRBJ1-4, with D unclear. Looked up from germline, CDR1 is SEHNR and CDR2 is FQNEAQ (reference sequence). There are 12 residues in the CDR3. V was clipped by 2 bases and J by 10 bases, with 8 bases between them. The CDR3 DNA reads TGTGCCAGCAGCTTAACTAGCGGAAAACTGTTTTTT. Protein product: CASSLTSGKLFF.

The chain joins TRBV9 to TRBJ2-4, with TRBD1 matching over 8 bases. The CDR3 consists of 15 residues. CDR1 is SGDLS, CDR2 YYNGEE, per germline. With V trimmed by 0 bases and J by 10 bases, 9 bases remained unmatched. CDR3 coding DNA: TGTGCCAGCAGCGTAGGTTTCGACAGGGGAAATATTCAGTACTTC. The encoded protein is CASSVGFDRGNIQYF.

The rearrangement joins TRBV28 to TRBJ1-5, with D perhaps matching TRBD1 (6 bases). This CDR3 contains 14 residues. Trimming left V 5 bases short and J 7 bases short, with 15 bases between. Germline V CDR1 and CDR2: MDHEN, SYDVKM. The CDR3 DNA is TGTGCCAGCAGTCCGGCAGGGGCCGGGCAGCCCCAGCATTTT. Translation: CASSPAGAGQPQHF. Combining the CDR3 with reference TRBV28 and TRBJ1-5 gives the whole variable domain DVKVTQSSRYLVKRTGEKVFLECVQDMDHENMFWYRQDPGLGLRLIYFSYDVKMKEKGDIPEGYSVSREKKERFSLILESASTNQTSMYLCASSPAGAGQPQHFGDGTRLSIL.

J is TRBJ1-2 and V is TRBV11-2; D gene ambiguous. This CDR3 has 12 residues. The ends were cut back, 2 bases at V and 9 bases at J, with 10 bases in the middle. From germline, CDR1 is SGHAT and CDR2 FQNNGV. Here the CDR3 reads CASSLSPESYTF. CDR3 bases: TGTGCCAGCAGCTTATCACCCGAGAGCTACACCTTC.

This clone was seen just once. The rearrangement uses TRBV11-1 and TRBJ2-3; 7 nucleotides agree with TRBD2. The CDR3 loop spans 13 amino acids. V gave up 9 bases and J gave up 1 base; unmatched junction bases: 4. Germline-derived CDR1 and CDR2 are SGHAT and FQDESV (reference sequence). The CDR3 sequence: CASLTSGTDTQYF. Written as DNA, the CDR3 is TGTGCCAGTTTAACTAGCGGCACAGATACGCAGTATTTT.

This clone was detected only once. The V and J genes are TRBV28 and TRBJ1-6; maybe TRBD1 (5 bases). The V gene's germline CDR1 is MDHEN and CDR2 SYDVKM. The CDR3 length is 15 residues. Trimming left V 8 bases short and J 8 bases short, with 19 bases between. The CDR3 DNA reads TGTGCCAGCGTGGCAGGGAGGTGGATAGATTCACCCCTCCACTTT. Protein product: CASVAGRWIDSPLHF.

The gene calls are TRBV11-2 and TRBJ1-1, with TRBD1 as a possible D gene (6 bases). The CDR3 consists of 14 residues. The V gene lost 4 bases and the J gene lost 4 bases, with 13 bases spanning the gap. CDR1 and CDR2 (germline): SGHAT, FQNNGV. This CDR3 reads CASSYVTGLTEAFF. The CDR3 nucleotides read TGTGCCAGCAGCTACGTGACAGGTCTCACTGAAGCTTTCTTT. Supplemented by reference TRBV11-2 and TRBJ1-1, the full variable domain reads EAGVAQSPRYKIIEKRQSVAFWCNPISGHATLYWYQQILGQGPKLLIQFQNNGVVDDSQLPKDRFSAERLKGVDSTLKIQPAKLEDSAVYLCASSYVTGLTEAFFGQGTRLTVV.

V is TRBV6-4 and J is TRBJ1-5, with a tentative D call TRBD1 (6 bases). The CDR3 extends over 15 amino acids. Trimming stripped 6 bases from V and 3 bases from J, with 15 bases between. CDR1 is MRHNA and CDR2 is SNTAGT in the germline V gene. For the CDR3, the DNA is TGTGCCAGCAGGGCAGACAGGTTTTACAATCAGCCCCAGCATTTT. It encodes CASRADRFYNQPQHF.

The chain recombines TRBV28 with TRBJ1-5, with a possible D match to TRBD1 (5 bases). CDR3 length equals 12 residues. Between the trimmed V and J ends, which lost 4 bases and 5 bases, there was a span of 6 bases. CDR1 MDHEN and CDR2 SYDVKM come from the germline V gene. The CDR3 DNA sequence: TGTGCCAGCAGTTGGGGGGATCAGCCCCAGCATTTT. Translated, it gives CASSWGDQPQHF.

The V gene is TRBV2, the J gene TRBJ2-3; D not resolved. The CDR3 contains 13 residues. Trimming took off 4 bases at V and 4 bases at J, with 9 bases between the two ends. Per the germline V gene, CDR1 is SNHLY and CDR2 is FYNNEI. CDR3 loop: CASSANRADTQYF. The CDR3 nucleotides are TGTGCCAGCAGTGCTAACCGGGCAGATACGCAGTATTTT.

This chain uses TRBV28 with TRBJ1-2, with 7 bases fitting TRBD1. The CDR3 has 12 residues. V shed 4 bases, J shed 5 bases, and the junction held 1 base outside the gene matches. Germline V gene lookup returns CDR1 MDHEN and CDR2 SYDVKM. The DNA of the CDR3 is TGTGCCAGCAGTTGGGACAGATATGGCTACACCTTC. It codes for CASSWDRYGYTF.

This chain joins TRBV28 and TRBJ1-1, with 7 bases fitting TRBD1. The germline CDR1 and CDR2 sequences are MDHEN and SYDVKM. V shed 10 bases, J shed 0 bases, and the junction held 11 bases outside the gene matches. The CDR3 runs to 15 residues. CDR3 coding DNA: TGTGCCACCAAAGTACCAGGGACAGTGAACACTGAAGCTTTCTTT. As protein: CATKVPGTVNTEAFF.

The chain employs TRBV6-1 and TRBJ2-5; unclear D gene. The CDR3 covers 14 residues. Germline CDR1 is MNHNS and CDR2 is SASEGT. Between the trimmed V and J ends, which lost 7 bases and 3 bases, there was a span of 15 bases. The DNA of the CDR3 is TGTGCCAGCACTCTCTGGGTAGAGGAAGAGACCCAGTACTTC. Its protein is CASTLWVEEETQYF.

This rearrangement joins TRBV4-1 to TRBJ1-1; D is undetermined. Per germline, CDR1 MGHRA and CDR2 YSYEKL. The germline V and J ends were trimmed by 5 bases and 1 base, with 14 bases remaining between them. The CDR3 covers 15 residues. This CDR3 reads CASSGGPPRNTEAFF. Here the CDR3 DNA reads TGCGCCAGCAGCGGAGGACCTCCAAGGAACACTGAAGCTTTCTTT.

This sequence joins TRBV5-1 and TRBJ2-1; D is perhaps TRBD2 (5 bases). This CDR3 region has 15 residues. Germline V lookup: CDR1 SGHRS, CDR2 YFSETQ. Trimming stripped 1 base from V and 8 bases from J, with 16 bases between. Here the CDR3 reads CASSLWYGDHHEQFF. The CDR3 bases are TGCGCCAGCAGCTTGTGGTACGGGGATCACCATGAGCAGTTCTTC.

The chain uses TRBV2 and TRBJ2-5, with a possible D match to TRBD2 (5 bases). Trimming stripped 8 bases from V and 0 bases from J, with 16 bases between. Germline values: CDR1 SNHLY, CDR2 FYNNEI. The CDR3 is made up of 15 amino acids. The CDR3 sequence is CASYSATNYQETQYF. For the CDR3, the DNA is TGTGCCAGCTATAGCGCCACCAATTACCAAGAGACCCAGTACTTC. Full variable domain (outside the CDR3, taken from reference TRBV2 and TRBJ2-5): EPEVTQTPSHQVTQMGQEVILRCVPISNHLYFYWYRQILGQKVEFLVSFYNNEISEKSEIFDDQFSVERPDGSNFTLKIRSTKLEDSAMYFCASYSATNYQETQYFGPGTRLLVL.

V and J are TRBV7-2 and TRBJ2-7; TRBD2 is a possible D gene (5 bases). This CDR3 has 15 amino acids. Trimming left V 1 base short and J 4 bases short, with 14 bases between. Germline-derived CDR1 and CDR2 are SGHTA and FQGNSA. The CDR3 nucleotides read TGTGCCAGCAGCTTAGTTTTCATCGGAGGATACGAGCAGTACTTC. Amino acid sequence: CASSLVFIGGYEQYF.